These 17 T cell receptor beta chains share one sample of origin, sequenced in a study of radiotherapy plus CTLA-4 blockade in lung cancer. Sequencing was performed with immunoSEQ multiplex PCR; in TCRdb, only in-frame clones are kept and a portion is missing. The sample shows approximately 80,000 clones, approximately 80% of them seen only once. Sequencing used peripheral blood, obtained from a patient treated with radiotherapy plus ipilimumab. These TCRs come from a human donor with non-small cell lung cancer who had stable disease on radiotherapy plus ipilimumab.

This rearrangement joins TRBV4-2 to TRBJ2-6; 13 bases line up with TRBD2. V was clipped by 3 bases and J by 2 bases; unmatched bases: 4. Germline V lookup: CDR1 LGHNA, CDR2 YNFKEQ. CDR3 size: 18 residues. In nucleotides, the CDR3 is TGTGCCAGCAGCCAGTCTACTAGCGGGGGGGCTGGGGCCAACGTCCTGACTTTC. It specifies CASSQSTSGGAGANVLTF.

The rearrangement uses TRBV19 and TRBJ1-1; D may be TRBD1 (5 bases). The germline CDR1 and CDR2 sequences are LNHDA and SQIVND (reference sequence). CDR3 length equals 13 residues. V lost 11 bases and J 6 bases, leaving 19 bases between the germline ends. The CDR3: CAGGARGRAEAFF. The CDR3 DNA is TGTGCCGGTGGGGCCCGGGGAAGGGCTGAAGCTTTCTTT. Looking up the rest from reference TRBV19 and TRBJ1-1 gives the full variable domain: DGGITQSPKYLFRKEGQNVTLSCEQNLNHDAMYWYRQDPGQGLRLIYYSQIVNDFQKGDIAEGYSVSREKKESFPLTVTSAQKNPTAFYLCAGGARGRAEAFFGQGTRLTVV.

The chain has TRBV6-6 and TRBJ2-5; tentative D call: TRBD2 (6 bases). The CDR3 has 15 amino acids. The germline V gene encodes CDR1 MNHNY and CDR2 SVGAGI (reference sequence). V lost 4 bases and J 4 bases, leaving 16 bases between the germline ends. The CDR3 loop is CASSSNWQGGETQYF. The CDR3 DNA reads as TGTGCCAGCAGTTCGAATTGGCAGGGAGGAGAGACCCAGTACTTC.

The chain links TRBV28 to TRBJ2-7, with D possibly matching TRBD2 (5 bases). CDR3 length: 13 amino acids. V was cut by 8 bases and J by 2 bases, with 13 bases left in between. The V gene's germline CDR1 is MDHEN and CDR2 SYDVKM. CDR3 DNA: TGTGCCAGCCAAACGGGGTCAGCCTACGAGCAGTACTTC. Its protein is CASQTGSAYEQYF.

This chain connects TRBV28 to TRBJ2-7; D not resolved. Trimming cost V 3 bases and J 6 bases, with 9 bases left between them. Germline V gene sequence: CDR1 MDHEN, CDR2 SYDVKM. CDR3 size: 12 residues. The CDR3 region is CASSLLAREQYF. CDR3 nucleotide sequence: TGTGCCAGCAGTTTGTTAGCTCGCGAGCAGTACTTC.

This chain uses TRBV7-3 with TRBJ2-2; D is possibly TRBD2 (6 bases). Per germline, CDR1 SGHTA and CDR2 FQGTGA. V gave up 4 bases and J gave up 5 bases, with 14 bases separating them. This CDR3 is 15 amino acids long. The CDR3 spells CASSSPGVRTGELFF. The CDR3, as DNA: TGTGCCAGCAGCTCTCCGGGGGTCAGGACCGGGGAGCTGTTTTTT.

The CDR3 is CASSPTPNTEAFF. The DNA of the CDR3 is TGTGCCAGCAGCCCAACACCGAACACTGAAGCTTTCTTT. The chain is built from TRBV9 and TRBJ1-1; D remains unclear. Trimming removed 4 bases at V and 1 base at J, with 8 bases between. Germline CDR1 SGDLS, CDR2 YYNGEE. CDR3 length: 13 residues.

This clone was seen only once. J is TRBJ1-5 and V is TRBV9; D unclear. Trimming stripped 3 bases from V and 0 bases from J, with 7 bases between. Germline CDR1 reads SGDLS; CDR2 reads YYNGEE. CDR3 size: 14 residues. CDR3 sequence: CASSEGNSNQPQHF. For the CDR3, the DNA is TGTGCCAGCAGCGAGGGAAATAGCAATCAGCCCCAGCATTTT.

The chain joins TRBV7-8 to TRBJ2-1, with TRBD1 matching over 10 bases. This CDR3 spans 16 amino acids. The junction had 3 bases not matched to a gene; V was cut back by 0 bases and J by 4 bases. In germline, CDR1 is SGHVS, CDR2 FQNEAQ. CDR3 sequence reads: CASSLAGTGVYNEQFF. CDR3 nucleotide sequence: TGTGCCAGCAGCTTAGCGGGGACAGGGGTATACAATGAGCAGTTCTTC. Looking up the rest from reference TRBV7-8 and TRBJ2-1 gives the full variable domain: GAGVSQSPRYKVAKRGQDVALRCDPISGHVSLFWYQQALGQGPEFLTYFQNEAQLDKSGLPSDRFFAERPEGSVSTLKIQRTQQEDSAVYLCASSLAGTGVYNEQFFGPGTRLTVL.

The chain uses TRBV7-9 and TRBJ2-3, with TRBD1 matching over 12 bases. The CDR3 covers 18 residues. The junction had 13 bases not matched to a gene; V was cut back by 7 bases and J by 2 bases. CDR1 SEHNR and CDR2 FQNEAQ come from the germline V gene (reference sequence). CDR3 protein: CASTHPAGTGGPTDTQYF. The DNA for the CDR3 is TGTGCCAGCACCCACCCGGCAGGGACAGGGGGCCCCACAGATACGCAGTATTTT.

This sequence joins TRBV6-4 and TRBJ2-2; D assignment may be TRBD1 or TRBD2 (5 bases each). The CDR3 runs to 14 residues. Trimming stripped 6 bases from V and 4 bases from J, with 12 bases between. Germline lookup yields CDR1 MRHNA and CDR2 SNTAGT. The CDR3 DNA follows: TGTGCCAGCAGCCCCGGGGACCGCACCGGGGAGCTGTTTTTT. It translates to CASSPGDRTGELFF.

CDR3 DNA: TGCAGCGTTGGGATCGGGGGCGGCAACACCGGGGAGCTGTTTTTT. Amino acids: CSVGIGGGNTGELFF. The V call is TRBV29-1, the J call TRBJ2-2; tentatively, D is TRBD1 or TRBD2 (6 bases each). Germline loops: CDR1 SQVTM, CDR2 ANQGSEA. V lost 4 bases and J lost 2, with 14 bases in between. This CDR3 region has 15 residues.

The rearrangement links TRBV28 to TRBJ1-1; 7 nucleotides agree with TRBD1. The germline CDR1 and CDR2 sequences are MDHEN and SYDVKM. The CDR3 runs 13 residues. The trim removed 11 bases at V and 2 bases at J, leaving 8 bases unmatched. CDR3 DNA: TGTGCCGGGGGGGACAGAAGAAACACTGAAGCTTTCTTT. It is translated as CAGGDRRNTEAFF.

The V and J genes are TRBV11-2 and TRBJ2-2; D perhaps matches TRBD1 (6 bases). Germline lookup yields CDR1 SGHAT and CDR2 FQNNGV. V dropped 5 bases and J dropped 4 bases, with 11 bases sitting between them. The CDR3 runs 14 residues. The DNA for the CDR3 is TGTGCCAGCAGCATACAGGGTCCCACCGGGGAGCTGTTTTTT. Translating gives CASSIQGPTGELFF.

J is TRBJ1-3 and V is TRBV19; 7 bases are shared with TRBD1. This CDR3 region has 16 residues. Germline CDR1 reads LNHDA; CDR2 reads SQIVND (reference sequence). V trimming: 5 bases; J trimming: 0 bases; junction bases outside the gene matches: 7. This chain's CDR3 is CASSPRTGRSGNTIYF. CDR3 bases: TGTGCCAGTAGTCCACGGACAGGCCGCTCTGGAAACACCATATATTTT. Drawing the rest from reference TRBV19 and TRBJ1-3, the complete variable domain is DGGITQSPKYLFRKEGQNVTLSCEQNLNHDAMYWYRQDPGQGLRLIYYSQIVNDFQKGDIAEGYSVSREKKESFPLTVTSAQKNPTAFYLCASSPRTGRSGNTIYFGEGSWLTVV.

This clone was detected once. The CDR3, as DNA: TGTGCCAGCAGCTTAGCGCAGGGGAGTAACACCATATATTTT. It yields the protein CASSLAQGSNTIYF. This chain joins TRBV7-6 and TRBJ1-3; perhaps TRBD1 as D (6 bases). Germline V gene lookup returns CDR1 SGHVS and CDR2 FNYEAQ. The CDR3 length is 14 residues. V dropped 0 bases and J dropped 7 bases, with 10 bases sitting between them.

The chain uses TRBV9 and TRBJ2-1; 10 bases map to TRBD2. V dropped 0 bases and J dropped 10; count of bases not matched to a gene: 13. The CDR3 is 17 residues long. CDR1 is SGDLS, CDR2 YYNGEE, per germline. The DNA for the CDR3 is TGTGCCAGCAGCGTAGTTCGGCTAGCGGGGGTTCCCGACGAGCAGTTCTTC. Translated, it gives CASSVVRLAGVPDEQFF.